The 20 T cell receptor beta chains below come from one sample, sequenced in a study of T cell clonality in common variable immunodeficiency. These receptors lack a known antigen. Sequencing was performed with immunoSEQ multiplex PCR; in TCRdb, only in-frame clones are kept and a portion is missing. This sample has more than 30,000 clones, each found more than once. The study's findings and limits: Reportedly, TCR beta sequences from common variable immunodeficiency showed fewer deletions and N-nucleotide insertions.

The sequencing input was peripheral blood mononuclear cells. These receptors were taken from a human donor with common variable immunodeficiency.

This clone turned up a few times. The read gets to within 3 residues of the CDR3 end, and the germline J gene fills in the rest. The chain uses TRBV6-2 or TRBV6-3 and TRBJ1-2, with a tentative D call TRBD1 (6 bases). V was pared by 6 bases and J by 2 bases, with 13 bases between. In germline, CDR1 is MNHEY, CDR2 SVGEGT. The CDR3 is made up of 14 amino acids. The sequenced CDR3 bases are TGTGCCAGCAGATCGGGACAACGAAACTATGGC. Translating gives CASRSGQRNYG. Given in full, the CDR3 is CASRSGQRNYGYTF.

This clone came up a few times. The read halts 3 residues ahead of the CDR3 end, with the missing end drawn from the germline J gene. The rearrangement uses TRBV19 and TRBJ1-6; D may be TRBD1 (6 bases). The CDR3 sequence is 13 residues long. CDR1 is LNHDA and CDR2 is SQIVND in the germline V gene (reference sequence). V gave up 8 bases and J gave up 8 bases, with 13 bases separating them. This CDR3 reads CASSRGGHSPLHF. CDR3 bases read: TGTGCCAGTTCCAGGGGCGGGCATTCACCC.

Many counts were recorded for this clone. Coverage ceases 3 residues before the CDR3 finishes, and the germline J gene fills in the end. The genes are TRBV7-8 and TRBJ2-5, with D possibly being TRBD1 (5 bases). CDR1 is SGHVS and CDR2 is FQNEAQ in the germline V gene. This CDR3 spans 14 amino acids. V shed 1 base and J shed 4 bases, with 10 bases lying between them. The CDR3 loop reads CASSLDKRGETQYF. The CDR3 DNA, read in part, is TGTGCCAGCAGCTTAGATAAAAGGGGAGAGACC.

This clone has at least ten counts. The missing CDR3 end, 3 residues past where the read stops, is filled in from the germline J gene. The rearrangement joins TRBV11-2 to TRBJ1-2, with D unclear. Trimming took 4 bases from V and 7 from J, leaving 13 bases between them. Germline V CDR1 and CDR2: SGHAT, FQNNGV. This CDR3 has 13 residues. CDR3 sequence: CASSSLTLRGYTF. The CDR3 bases that were read are TGTGCCAGCAGCTCTTTAACTCTACGTGGC.

This clone was seen at least ten times. The read is 3 residues too short to cover the CDR3 end, so that end is filled in from the germline J gene. The rearrangement joins TRBV5-1 to TRBJ1-1; possible D gene TRBD1, 5 bases. The length of the CDR3 is 15 residues. Looked up from germline, CDR1 is SGHRS and CDR2 is YFSETQ. The germline V and J ends were trimmed by 4 bases and 5 bases, with 18 bases remaining between them. The CDR3 bases that were read are TGCGCCAGCAGCCCCCACGGGGGATGGGAAACTGAA. It translates to CASSPHGGWETE. The whole CDR3 protein reads CASSPHGGWETEAFF.

This clone has ten or more counts. The read halts 3 residues ahead of the CDR3 end, with the missing end drawn from the germline J gene. This chain connects TRBV7-9 to TRBJ2-2; 7 nucleotides match TRBD1. CDR1 is SEHNR and CDR2 is FQNEAQ in the germline V gene (reference sequence). This CDR3 contains 14 residues. V was pared by 4 bases and J by 5 bases, with 4 bases of the junction left unmatched. The CDR3 loop is CASSSRGQTGELFF. The CDR3 DNA, read in part, is TGTGCCAGCAGCTCAAGGGGGCAGACCGGGGAG.

As regards this clone: Read data end 3 residues before the CDR3 end; the end is taken from the germline J gene. This rearrangement joins TRBV7-3 to TRBJ2-5, with 7 bases lining up with TRBD1. There are 14 residues in the CDR3. Trimming took 3 bases from V and 6 from J; bases not matched to a gene: 7. Germline assignment: CDR1 SGHTA and CDR2 FQGTGA. CDR3: CASSFSGTAQTQYF. CDR3 DNA (partial): TGTGCCAGCAGCTTCTCCGGGACAGCACAGACC.

This clone was detected ten times or more. The CDR3 end is not reached by the read, which stops 3 residues before it; the germline J gene fills it in. This chain uses TRBV7-7 with TRBJ2-5; 7 bases fit TRBD2. Trimming cost V 2 bases and J 5 bases; bases outside gene matches: 5. CDR1 and CDR2 (germline): SSHAT, FNYEAQ (reference sequence). The CDR3 has 14 residues. The DNA read from the CDR3 is TGTGCCAGCAGCTTAAGTCGGGGGGTCGAGACC. This encodes CASSLSRGVET. The CDR3, in full, reads CASSLSRGVETQYF.

As regards this clone: The read is 3 residues too short to cover the CDR3 end, so that end is filled in from the germline J gene. The V and J genes are TRBV11-1 and TRBJ2-7, with 7 bases that match TRBD1. CDR3 size: 15 residues. Trimming removed 2 bases from V and 3 bases from J; junction bases left unmatched: 7. Per the germline V gene, CDR1 is SGHAT and CDR2 is FQDESV (reference sequence). CDR3 residues: CASSLSAGGHYEQYF. Incomplete CDR3 DNA: TGTGCCAGCAGCTTATCGGCAGGGGGTCACTACGAG.

This clone has a count of ten or more. The read terminates 3 residues before the CDR3 end, so the remaining end is supplied by the germline J gene. The chain combines TRBV6-2 or TRBV6-3 with TRBJ1-6; D remains ambiguous. Germline CDR1 is MNHEY and CDR2 is SVGEGT. This CDR3 contains 14 residues. The CDR3 here is CASSYGQDFRPLHF. The sequenced part of the CDR3 DNA is TGTGCCAGCAGTTACGGGCAGGACTTTAGGCCC.

In regard to this clone: Read data end 3 residues before the CDR3 end; the end is taken from the germline J gene. The chain employs TRBV25-1 and TRBJ1-5; 7 bases fit TRBD1. Trimming removed 8 bases from V and 6 bases from J; junction bases left unmatched: 13. Germline lookup yields CDR1 MGHDK and CDR2 SYGVNS. This CDR3 spans 15 amino acids. CDR3 residues: CASSKTGFAGQPQHF. The CDR3 bases that were read are TGTGCCAGCTCAAAGACAGGGTTTGCAGGTCAGCCC.

In its sample, this clone was seen a few times. The sequenced fragment ends 3 residues before the CDR3 boundary, so the rest is inferred from the germline J gene. The rearrangement joins TRBV30 to TRBJ1-2, with D unclear. There are 15 residues in the CDR3. V was pared by 4 bases and J by 0 bases, with 15 bases between. Germline V gives CDR1 GTSNPN, CDR2 SVGIG (reference sequence). CDR3 DNA (partial): TGTGCCTGGAAATATACTGACACCTCTAACTATGGC. Its translation is CAWKYTDTSNYG. The entire CDR3 reads CAWKYTDTSNYGYTF. Drawing the rest from reference TRBV30 and TRBJ1-2, the complete variable domain is SQTIHQWPATLVQPVGSPLSLECTVEGTSNPNLYWYRQAAGRGLQLLFYSVGIGQISSEVPQNLSASRPQDRQFILSSKKLLLSDSGFYLCAWKYTDTSNYGYTFGSGTRLTVV.

This clone has a handful of counts. The read terminates 3 residues before the CDR3 end, so the remaining end is supplied by the germline J gene. V usage is TRBV7-3 and J usage is TRBJ2-2, with 11 bases aligning to TRBD2. This CDR3 is built from 15 residues. Germline V lookup: CDR1 SGHTA, CDR2 FQGTGA. V shed 3 bases, J shed 4 bases, and the junction held 1 base outside the gene matches. The CDR3 bases that were read are TGTGCCAGCAGCTTGCTAGCGGGGGGCACCGGGGAG. It is translated as CASSLLAGGTGE. The whole CDR3 reads CASSLLAGGTGELFF.

About this clone: The CDR3 is cut off 3 residues early in the read; its end comes from the germline J gene. The rearrangement joins TRBV19 to TRBJ1-5; the match to TRBD1 covers 10 bases. With 8 bases clipped from V and 1 base from J, the junction kept 5 bases outside the gene matches. Germline CDR1 LNHDA, CDR2 SQIVND (reference sequence). The CDR3 length is 15 residues. The CDR3 reads CASGQGVQSNQPQHF. The part of the CDR3 DNA that was read is TGTGCCAGTGGACAGGGGGTACAGAGCAATCAGCCC.

In its sample, this clone was seen many times. The sequence runs out 3 residues before the end of the CDR3; the remainder is reconstructed from the germline J gene. This chain joins TRBV5-1 and TRBJ1-1, with a weak D call TRBD1 (6 bases). CDR3 size: 15 residues. Looked up from germline, CDR1 is SGHRS and CDR2 is YFSETQ. Trimming took off 2 bases at V and 1 base at J, with 12 bases between the two ends. Partial CDR3 DNA: TGCGCCAGCAGCTTAGGTGGGACAACGAACACTGAA. It encodes CASSLGGTTNTE. The whole CDR3 is CASSLGGTTNTEAFF.

A few counts support this clone. The read ends 3 residues early relative to the CDR3; the germline J gene fills the gap. The genes are TRBV2 and TRBJ1-4; TRBD1 matches at 7 bases. The J segment lost 8 bases and the V segment lost 8 bases, leaving 11 bases of the junction unmatched. This CDR3 has 14 amino acids. CDR1 is SNHLY and CDR2 is FYNNEI in the germline V gene. CDR3 residues: CASASGRGQEKLFF. The sequenced part of the CDR3 DNA is TGTGCCAGCGCGAGCGGCAGGGGACAGGAAAAA.

Remarks on this clone: Relative to the germline gene, one junction end is altered; a read error may explain this. Read sequence stops 3 residues before the CDR3 end, and the germline J gene provides the missing end. The rearrangement uses TRBV7-6 and TRBJ1-1, with a possible D match to TRBD1 (5 bases). There are 12 residues in the CDR3. The V gene's germline CDR1 is SGHVS and CDR2 FNYEAQ. CDR3 amino acids: CVSSLGAGEAFF. The covered CDR3 bases are TGTGTCAGCAGCTTAGGGGCAGGGGAA.

This clone has a handful of counts. The read ends 3 residues before the CDR3 terminus; that terminus is restored from the germline J gene. The chain uses TRBV6-2 or TRBV6-3 and TRBJ2-5; a weak D match, TRBD2 (6 bases). Germline CDR1 reads MNHEY; CDR2 reads SVGEGT. The CDR3 sequence is 15 residues long. V lost 2 bases and J 0 bases, leaving 10 bases between the germline ends. The part of the CDR3 DNA that was read is TGTGCCAGCAGTTACGACGCGGGGTACCAAGAGACC. This gives the protein CASSYDAGYQET. The whole CDR3 reads CASSYDAGYQETQYF.

In its sample, this clone was seen a few times. The junction and the germline gene differ at one end; a read error may be behind it. The CDR3 goes on 3 residues after the read ends, and that part is filled in from the germline J gene. This chain uses TRBV6-1 with TRBJ2-7; no reliable D call. This CDR3 region has 11 residues. The germline CDR1 and CDR2 sequences are MNHNS and SASEGT. This CDR3 is CASREVFEQYF. The sequenced part of the CDR3 DNA is TGTGCCAGCAGGGAAGTATTCGAG.

This clone has at least ten counts. With the read ending 3 residues before the CDR3 end, the germline J gene is used to fill in that end. J is TRBJ2-1 and V is TRBV2; D ambiguous. The CDR3 length is 13 residues. V shed 3 bases and J shed 4 bases, with 7 bases lying between them. Germline V gene sequence: CDR1 SNHLY, CDR2 FYNNEI. Incomplete CDR3 DNA: TGTGCCAGCAGTGACCTAGGTTACAATGAG. Translating gives CASSDLGYNE. The entire CDR3 protein is CASSDLGYNEQFF.